One sample yielded the 32 T cell receptor beta chains listed below, sequenced in a study of T cell changes during pregnancy in multiple sclerosis. Sequencing used immunoSEQ multiplex PCR; TCRdb keeps in-frame clones, though not all of them. The sample carries 60,000 or so clones, less than 95% recorded once. The sequences come from peripheral blood, collected in the second trimester of pregnancy. The receptors here all came from a female donor in good health, enrolled as a control in a pregnancy study.

The chain is built from TRBV27 and TRBJ1-6, with D unresolved. There are 14 residues in the CDR3. The V gene lost 3 bases and the J gene lost 9 bases, with 12 bases spanning the gap. CDR1 and CDR2 (germline): MNHEY, SMNVEV (reference sequence). The CDR3 sequence: CASSLSLAGSPLHF. In DNA, the CDR3 is TGTGCCAGCAGTTTGAGCCTCGCGGGTTCACCCCTCCACTTT.

The V call is TRBV11-2, the J call TRBJ1-1, with D perhaps matching TRBD1 (6 bases). V lost 2 bases to trimming and J lost 6 bases, with 13 bases between them. Germline V gene lookup returns CDR1 SGHAT and CDR2 FQNNGV. The CDR3 totals 14 residues. Written as DNA, the CDR3 is TGTGCCAGCAGCTTAACCCTGACAGGTTCTGAAGCTTTCTTT. As protein: CASSLTLTGSEAFF.

The chain combines TRBV11-3 with TRBJ2-3; 8 bases agree with TRBD1. Germline-derived CDR1 and CDR2 are SGHNT and YENEEA. The CDR3 consists of 15 residues. V lost 0 bases and J lost 3; bases outside the gene matches: 2. The chain's CDR3 is CASSLEGQGTDTQYF. CDR3 bases: TGTGCCAGCAGCTTAGAAGGACAGGGTACAGATACGCAGTATTTT. The entire variable domain, with the rest obtained from reference TRBV11-3 and TRBJ2-3, is as follows: EAGVVQSPRYKIIEKKQPVAFWCNPISGHNTLYWYLQNLGQGPELLIRYENEEAVDDSQLPKDRFSAERLKGVDSTLKIQPAELGDSAVYLCASSLEGQGTDTQYFGPGTRLTVL.

A single count supports this clone. The V call is TRBV28, the J call TRBJ2-7, with 8 positions matching TRBD1. Per the germline V gene, CDR1 is MDHEN and CDR2 is SYDVKM. The CDR3 has 16 residues. J lost 6 bases, V lost 3 bases, and 13 bases had no gene match. CDR3 bases: TGTGCCAGCAGTTTGAGGACAGGGATGGGTAGTAGCGAGCAGTACTTC. Its translation is CASSLRTGMGSSEQYF.

A few counts support this clone. This chain uses TRBV7-6 with TRBJ2-5; tentatively, D is TRBD2 (6 bases). The CDR3 length is 17 residues. CDR1 and CDR2 (germline): SGHVS, FNYEAQ. The ends were cut back, 0 bases at V and 5 bases at J, with 19 bases in the middle. CDR3 sequence: CASSLARGTGGMETQYF. The CDR3, as DNA: TGTGCCAGCAGCTTAGCACGAGGGACTGGGGGTATGGAGACCCAGTACTTC.

This chain joins TRBV5-1 and TRBJ1-1; the D gene is possibly TRBD1 (6 bases). Trimming took off 5 bases at V and 1 base at J, with 15 bases between the two ends. Germline V gene lookup returns CDR1 SGHRS and CDR2 YFSETQ. The CDR3 has 15 amino acids. CDR3 sequence: CASRLGGWGNTEAFF. In DNA form, the CDR3 reads TGCGCCAGCAGGCTTGGGGGCTGGGGGAACACTGAAGCTTTCTTT.

The gene calls are TRBV27 and TRBJ1-2; D not certain. This CDR3 comprises 15 residues. CDR1 MNHEY and CDR2 SMNVEV come from the germline V gene (reference sequence). Trimming removed 4 bases at V and 3 bases at J, with 15 bases between. CDR3 DNA sequence: TGTGCCAGCAGTTGGTCTGGGTCCGGGTACTATGGCTACACCTTC. Encoded protein: CASSWSGSGYYGYTF.

This chain connects TRBV5-1 to TRBJ2-1, with TRBD1 matching over 11 bases. CDR1 and CDR2 (germline): SGHRS, YFSETQ. CDR3 length equals 17 residues. V trimming: 2 bases; J trimming: 7 bases; junction bases outside the gene matches: 11. As DNA, the CDR3 is TGCGCCAGCAGCTTTGCACCCATAGGGACAGGGGGGAATGAGCAGTTCTTC. It specifies CASSFAPIGTGGNEQFF.

The chain combines TRBV6-1 with TRBJ1-2, with 7 bases fitting TRBD1. The V and J ends lost 6 bases and 6 bases, in that order; junction bases with no gene match: 13. The germline CDR1 and CDR2 sequences are MNHNS and SASEGT. This CDR3 has 15 residues. The DNA of the CDR3 is TGTGCCAGCAGAGCTGCGGGACAGTACAAGAATGGCTACACCTTC. The encoded protein is CASRAAGQYKNGYTF.

The rearrangement joins TRBV6-1 to TRBJ2-1, with unresolved D. The CDR3 covers 15 residues. V was pared by 1 base and J by 15 bases, with 22 bases between. Germline CDR1 MNHNS, CDR2 SASEGT. This chain's CDR3 is CASSEEVGGYSSPFF. Here the CDR3 DNA reads TGTGCCAGCAGTGAAGAAGTAGGCGGATACTCTTCCCCGTTCTTC.

The J gene is TRBJ1-4, the V gene TRBV9; no reliable D call. CDR1 SGDLS and CDR2 YYNGEE come from the germline V gene. The V end lost 0 bases, the J end lost 0 bases, and 12 bases lay between the germline ends. CDR3 length: 17 residues. The CDR3 here is CASSVGVAAATNEKLFF. For the CDR3, the DNA is TGTGCCAGCAGCGTAGGGGTGGCTGCGGCAACTAATGAAAAACTGTTTTTT.

This chain uses TRBV30 with TRBJ1-5; D gene ambiguous. The CDR3 is 14 residues long. CDR1 and CDR2 from the germline V gene are GTSNPN and SVGIG (reference sequence). Deletions cut 0 bases from V and 7 bases from J, with 13 bases between. The chain's CDR3 is CAWSVAGAEQPQHF. The CDR3 nucleotides are TGTGCCTGGAGTGTAGCAGGTGCTGAGCAGCCCCAGCATTTT. Looking up the rest from reference TRBV30 and TRBJ1-5 gives the full variable domain: SQTIHQWPATLVQPVGSPLSLECTVEGTSNPNLYWYRQAAGRGLQLLFYSVGIGQISSEVPQNLSASRPQDRQFILSSKKLLLSDSGFYLCAWSVAGAEQPQHFGDGTRLSIL.

This clone was counted a single time. The rearrangement uses TRBV16 and TRBJ2-6; 7 bases fit TRBD1. This CDR3 contains 19 residues. Germline loops: CDR1 KGHSY, CDR2 FQNENV. V trimming: 1 base; J trimming: 0 bases; junction bases outside the gene matches: 9. Here the CDR3 DNA reads TGTGCCAGCAGCCAATTAAAGGGGGCTAACAACTCTGGGGCCAACGTCCTGACTTTC. Amino acid sequence: CASSQLKGANNSGANVLTF.

The rearrangement links TRBV6-4 to TRBJ2-3; 12 bases are shared with TRBD2. The V gene's germline CDR1 is MRHNA and CDR2 SNTAGT. The CDR3 consists of 15 residues. The V and J ends lost 6 bases and 5 bases, in that order; junction bases with no gene match: 6. CDR3 nucleotides: TGTGCCAGCAGCGCGACTAGCGGGAGTCTAGATACGCAGTATTTT. Protein product: CASSATSGSLDTQYF.

The chain carries TRBV5-8 and TRBJ1-2; perhaps TRBD1 as D (6 bases). The V gene lost 6 bases and the J gene lost 2 bases, with 17 bases spanning the gap. Germline V gene sequence: CDR1 SGHTS, CDR2 YDEGEE. This CDR3 is 15 amino acids long. CDR3 DNA sequence: TGTGCCAGCAACCACTGGACAGAACCGAACTATGGCTACACCTTC. Amino acids: CASNHWTEPNYGYTF.

The chain has TRBV7-9 and TRBJ2-1; unclear D gene. The germline V and J ends were trimmed by 7 bases and 0 bases, with 13 bases remaining between them. The germline V gene encodes CDR1 SEHNR and CDR2 FQNEAQ (reference sequence). The CDR3 is 15 amino acids. Here the CDR3 DNA reads TGTGCCAGCAAAGCCGCCGGTAGCTCCTACAATGAGCAGTTCTTC. Its translation is CASKAAGSSYNEQFF.

This rearrangement joins TRBV6-1 to TRBJ1-5; the match to TRBD1 covers 8 bases. V was clipped by 10 bases and J by 1 base; unmatched bases: 6. Germline V gene sequence: CDR1 MNHNS, CDR2 SASEGT. This CDR3 is 14 amino acids long. The CDR3 region has the DNA TGTGCCACCCAACGGACAGGGAGCAATCAGCCCCAGCATTTT. Translating it yields CATQRTGSNQPQHF.

The rearrangement uses TRBV9 and TRBJ2-7; perhaps TRBD2 as D (5 bases). V lost 4 bases and J 7 bases, leaving 15 bases between the germline ends. The CDR3 loop spans 13 amino acids. The germline CDR1 and CDR2 sequences are SGDLS and YYNGEE. The CDR3 sequence is CASSPAGVREQYF. CDR3 sequence (DNA): TGTGCCAGCAGCCCCGCGGGCGTAAGGGAGCAGTACTTC. The full variable domain, with the rest looked up from reference TRBV9 and TRBJ2-7, is DSGVTQTPKHLITATGQRVTLRCSPRSGDLSVYWYQQSLDQGLQFLIQYYNGEERAKGNILERFSAQQFPDLHSELNLSSLELGDSALYFCASSPAGVREQYFGPGTRLTVT.

V and J are TRBV5-1 and TRBJ1-5, with D unresolved. Deletions cut 4 bases from V and 6 bases from J, with 14 bases between. The CDR3 sequence is 14 residues long. Germline V CDR1 and CDR2: SGHRS, YFSETQ. In nucleotides, the CDR3 is TGCGCCAGCAGCCTAGACGAGGGCGGTCAGCCCCAGCATTTT. It is translated as CASSLDEGGQPQHF.

The genes are TRBV15 and TRBJ1-2, with D tentatively TRBD1 (5 bases). V was cut by 6 bases and J by 6 bases, with 14 bases left in between. The CDR3 length is 13 residues. Germline lookup yields CDR1 LNHNV and CDR2 YYDKDF (reference sequence). The chain's CDR3 is CATSRGRSDGYTF. CDR3 sequence (DNA): TGTGCCACCAGTAGGGGAAGGAGTGATGGCTACACCTTC.

The V call is TRBV2, the J call TRBJ2-7, with 11 bases matching TRBD2. The junction had 2 bases not matched to a gene; V was cut back by 4 bases and J by 6 bases. CDR1 is SNHLY and CDR2 is FYNNEI in the germline V gene. The length of the CDR3 is 13 residues. This chain's CDR3 is CASSVLAGVEQYF. For the CDR3, the DNA is TGTGCCAGCAGTGTACTAGCGGGGGTCGAGCAGTACTTC.

This chain links TRBV11-3 with TRBJ2-7, with D possibly being TRBD1 (5 bases). This CDR3 has 14 amino acids. Germline assignment: CDR1 SGHNT and CDR2 YENEEA. Deletions cut 1 base from V and 5 bases from J, with 12 bases between. The DNA for the CDR3 is TGTGCCAGCAGCTTAGGAACAGGTTCGGACGAGCAGTACTTC. Amino acids: CASSLGTGSDEQYF.

This clone was counted a single time. This chain links TRBV27 with TRBJ1-2; no definite D call. The CDR3 runs to 14 residues. CDR1 and CDR2 from the germline V gene are MNHEY and SMNVEV (reference sequence). V shed 4 bases and J shed 5 bases, with 14 bases lying between them. DNA for the CDR3: TGTGCCAGCAGTTCAGATAGGACGGGATATGGCTACACCTTC. It encodes CASSSDRTGYGYTF.

The rearrangement links TRBV28 to TRBJ2-7; 10 bases align to TRBD2. Trimming at V came to 5 bases and at J to 0 bases, leaving 1 base not matched to a gene. Germline CDR1 MDHEN, CDR2 SYDVKM. CDR3 length equals 14 residues. The CDR3 DNA reads as TGTGCCAGCAGTCGGACTAGCGGCTCCTACGAGCAGTACTTC. It yields the protein CASSRTSGSYEQYF. Full variable domain (outside the CDR3, taken from reference TRBV28 and TRBJ2-7): DVKVTQSSRYLVKRTGEKVFLECVQDMDHENMFWYRQDPGLGLRLIYFSYDVKMKEKGDIPEGYSVSREKKERFSLILESASTNQTSMYLCASSRTSGSYEQYFGPGTRLTVT.

The chain carries TRBV7-6 and TRBJ2-7; a possible D gene is TRBD1 (5 bases). There are 16 residues in the CDR3. The V and J ends lost 5 bases and 3 bases respectively, with 20 bases between them. The germline V gene encodes CDR1 SGHVS and CDR2 FNYEAQ. CDR3 DNA: TGTGCCAGCAGCCCATCGCCCCTTGGACAACTCTACGAGCAGTACTTC. Translation: CASSPSPLGQLYEQYF.

The V call is TRBV27, the J call TRBJ2-1, with D possibly matching TRBD1 (6 bases). Germline V gene data show CDR1 as MNHEY and CDR2 as SMNVEV (reference sequence). The length of the CDR3 is 14 residues. V was shortened by 1 base and J by 4 bases, with 8 bases between the two germline ends. The CDR3 sequence is CASSLWQGYNEQFF. The CDR3 DNA follows: TGTGCCAGCAGTTTATGGCAGGGGTACAATGAGCAGTTCTTC.

This sequence joins TRBV30 and TRBJ1-2; TRBD1 is a possible D gene (6 bases). Trimming shortened V by 0 bases and J by 1 base, and 12 bases separated the two germline ends. This CDR3 has 15 amino acids. Germline CDR1 GTSNPN, CDR2 SVGIG (reference sequence). CDR3 loop: CAWSVGQTRNYGYTF. The CDR3 coding sequence is TGTGCCTGGAGTGTTGGACAGACCCGTAACTATGGCTACACCTTC.

The genes are TRBV13 and TRBJ2-3; D gene uncertain. Germline V gives CDR1 PRHDT, CDR2 FYEKMQ (reference sequence). The CDR3 is made up of 13 amino acids. Trimming took off 6 bases at V and 4 bases at J, with 11 bases between the two ends. CDR3 in DNA: TGTGCCAGCAGGCTCCCAGACTCAGATACGCAGTATTTT. Amino acid sequence: CASRLPDSDTQYF.

This clone was detected once. The rearrangement joins TRBV30 to TRBJ2-2; no clear D. CDR3 length: 14 residues. The germline CDR1 and CDR2 sequences are GTSNPN and SVGIG (reference sequence). V dropped 4 bases and J dropped 0 bases, with 9 bases sitting between them. The CDR3 nucleotides read TGTGCCTGGATGCGGATCGCGAACACCGGGGAGCTGTTTTTT. Its protein product is CAWMRIANTGELFF.

In the case of this clone: One end of the junction fails to match germline, which may point to a read error. The V call is TRBV5-1, the J call TRBJ2-1; TRBD1 matches at 9 bases. The germline V gene encodes CDR1 SGHRS and CDR2 YFSETQ. This CDR3 contains 15 residues. CDR3 bases: TGCGCCAACAGCAACGAGGGACAGGGATACAATGAGCAGTTCTTC. Residues: CANSNEGQGYNEQFF. Using reference TRBV5-1 and TRBJ2-1 for the parts outside the CDR3, the full variable domain is KAGVTQTPRYLIKTRGQQVTLSCSPISGHRSVSWYQQTPGQGLQFLFEYFSETQRNKGNFPGRFSGRQFSNSRSEMNVSTLELGDSALYLCANSNEGQGYNEQFFGPGTRLTVL.

The chain joins TRBV9 to TRBJ2-1; unclear D gene. V shed 3 bases and J shed 12 bases, with 7 bases lying between them. Looked up from germline, CDR1 is SGDLS and CDR2 is YYNGEE. The CDR3 contains 10 residues. The CDR3 here is CASSGPGQFF. The CDR3 bases are TGTGCCAGCAGCGGGCCAGGGCAGTTCTTC.

The chain couples TRBV9 to TRBJ2-1; D not resolved. The CDR3 totals 14 residues. CDR1 is SGDLS, CDR2 YYNGEE, per germline. Trimming removed 0 bases from V and 5 bases from J, with 9 bases in between. The CDR3 spells CASSVVTTNNEQFF. The DNA of the CDR3 is TGTGCCAGCAGCGTAGTTACTACAAACAATGAGCAGTTCTTC.